A selection of T cell receptor beta chains follows, all from one sample in a study of graft-versus-host responses after intestinal transplantation. Produced via immunoSEQ multiplex PCR; TCRdb's table is partial and in-frame only. The data hold just over 7,500 clones, with around 74% observed a single time. This specimen consisted of ileum tissue, obtained less than 230 days after intestinal transplant. The receptors were gathered from a human patient who received an intestinal transplant, so some T cells may come from the graft donor. The CDR3 runs from the conserved cysteine through the conserved F or W. A D gene is named only where the DNA matches it firmly. Where a row states a size, it is once, few, many or the class of an expanded clone; other rows omit it.

NA	TRBV6-5	TRBJ2-1	NA	CASSDTGFEQFF	TGTGCCAGCAGTGACACAGGGTTTGAGCAGTTCTTC
NA	TRBV6-5	TRBJ2-4	TRBD1	CASRREGTESAIQYF	TGTGCCAGCAGGCGAGAGGGGACAGAGTCGGCCATTCAGTACTTC
NA	TRBV6-1	TRBJ2-7	NA	CASSEAHLRDIAPHYEQYF	TGTGCCAGCAGTGAAGCCCACCTCCGGGACATCGCACCCCACTACGAGCAGTACTTC
NA	TRBV7-7	TRBJ2-1	NA	CASITRTAVGRNEQFF	TGTGCCAGCATCACTCGGACTGCGGTGGGGAGAAATGAGCAGTTCTTC
NA	TRBV7-2	TRBJ2-7	NA	CASSLDDYYEQYF	TGTGCCAGCAGCTTAGACGACTACTACGAGCAGTACTTC
NA	TRBV5-1	TRBJ1-2	TRBD1	CASSQGQGLGYTF	TGCGCCAGCAGCCAAGGACAGGGGCTTGGCTACACCTTC
NA	TRBV6-6	TRBJ2-7	TRBD1	CASSYPGTGPYEQYF	TGTGCCAGCAGTTATCCCGGGACAGGGCCCTACGAGCAGTACTTC
once	TRBV7-2	TRBJ2-1	NA	CASSLHSGPTSIDYNEQFF	TGTGCCAGCAGCTTACATTCTGGCCCGACTAGTATAGACTACAATGAGCAGTTCTTC
NA	TRBV7-2	TRBJ1-6	NA	CASSATGFNSPLHF	TGTGCCAGCAGCGCGACAGGATTTAATTCACCCCTCCACTTT
NA	TRBV30	TRBJ1-1	NA	CAWSVWGNTEAFF	TGTGCCTGGAGTGTATGGGGCAACACTGAAGCTTTCTTT
NA	TRBV5-1	TRBJ2-7	TRBD2	CASSAGTSGRFYEQYF	TGCGCCAGCAGCGCTGGGACTAGCGGGAGATTCTACGAGCAGTACTTC
NA	TRBV5-5	TRBJ2-5	TRBD1	CASSLMDRGRETQYF	TGTGCCAGCAGCTTAATGGACAGGGGAAGAGAGACCCAGTACTTC
NA	TRBV19	TRBJ2-1	TRBD1	CASRTGGNEQFF	TGTGCCAGTAGGACAGGGGGCAATGAGCAGTTCTTC
few	TRBV6-5	TRBJ2-2	NA	CASSYSETGELFF	TGTGCCAGCAGTTACTCAGAGACCGGGGAGCTGTTTTTT
NA	TRBV7-2	TRBJ1-6	NA	CASSLGEGYNSPLHF	TGTGCCAGCAGCTTAGGGGAGGGGTATAATTCACCCCTCCACTTT
NA	TRBV7-8	TRBJ2-3	NA	CASSLNRARTDTQYF	TGTGCCAGCAGCTTAAACAGGGCCCGCACAGATACGCAGTATTTT
NA	TRBV6-1	TRBJ2-7	TRBD1	CASSSGTGDSNEQYF	TGTGCCAGCAGTTCCGGGACAGGGGACTCGAACGAGCAGTACTTC
NA	TRBV6-5	TRBJ2-2	NA	CASRRGPYTGELFF	TGTGCCAGCAGGCGGGGGCCTTACACCGGGGAGCTGTTTTTT
NA	TRBV25-1	TRBJ2-2	TRBD2	CASRGLAENTGELFF	TGTGCCAGCCGCGGACTAGCAGAAAACACCGGGGAGCTGTTTTTT
NA	TRBV6-5	TRBJ2-3	NA	CASSYASGTDTQYF	TGTGCCAGCAGTTACGCTAGCGGCACAGATACGCAGTATTTT
NA	TRBV5-1	TRBJ1-4	TRBD1	CASSLGQGEKLFF	TGCGCCAGCAGCTTGGGACAGGGTGAAAAACTGTTTTTT
NA	TRBV5-6	TRBJ2-5	TRBD2	CASSLVGSGRTQYF	TGTGCCAGCAGCTTGGTTGGTAGCGGGAGAACCCAGTACTTC
NA	TRBV7-9	TRBJ2-7	TRBD2	CASSLGGRGQLYEQYF	TGTGCCAGCAGCTTGGGAGGGAGGGGCCAGCTATATGAGCAGTACTTC
few	TRBV6-5	TRBJ2-7	TRBD1	CASSTGAEQYF	TGTGCCAGCAGCACAGGGGCTGAGCAGTACTTC
NA	TRBV5-3	TRBJ2-5	TRBD1	CASRVRTGGAETQYF	TGTGCCTCCCGAGTTAGGACAGGGGGCGCAGAGACCCAGTACTTC
NA	TRBV4-3	TRBJ2-7	TRBD1	CASSQEPGDRSYEQYF	TGCGCCAGCAGCCAAGAACCTGGGGACAGGAGCTACGAGCAGTACTTC
NA	TRBV13	TRBJ2-3	TRBD1	CASNRQGLTDTQYF	TGTGCCAGCAACCGACAGGGCCTCACAGATACGCAGTATTTT
NA	TRBV4-3	TRBJ1-5	NA	CASSQEPQAGQPQHF	TGCGCCAGCAGCCAGGAGCCGCAGGCGGGTCAGCCCCAGCATTTT
NA	TRBV16	TRBJ1-2	NA	CASSQIKQGNGYTF	TGTGCCAGCAGCCAGATCAAGCAGGGGAACGGCTACACCTTC
few	TRBV5-6	TRBJ1-1	NA	CASSAGGAGTEAFF	TGTGCCAGCAGCGCGGGGGGGGCTGGCACTGAAGCTTTCTTT
NA	TRBV7-4	TRBJ2-7	TRBD2	CASSLALAATYEQYF	TGTGCCAGCAGCTTAGCGCTAGCGGCCACCTACGAGCAGTACTTC
NA	TRBV29-1	TRBJ1-4	NA	CSVESGKTNEKLFF	TGCAGCGTTGAATCAGGGAAGACTAATGAAAAACTGTTTTTT
NA	TRBV6-7	TRBJ1-2	TRBD1	CASTDREWDGYTF	TGTGCCAGCACCGACAGGGAGTGGGATGGCTACACCTTC
NA	TRBV7-4	TRBJ1-2	NA	CASSPRVIRAYGYTF	TGTGCCAGCAGCCCGAGGGTTATAAGGGCCTATGGCTACACCTTC
NA	TRBV5-1	TRBJ2-2	NA	CASSLYGSTGELFF	TGCGCCAGCAGCTTATACGGTTCCACCGGGGAGCTGTTTTTT
NA	TRBV6-4	TRBJ1-2	NA	CASTQETYGYTF	TGTGCCAGCACCCAGGAAACCTATGGCTACACCTTC
NA	TRBV2	TRBJ1-1	TRBD1	CASRKKGQENTEAFF	TGTGCCAGCAGGAAAAAGGGACAGGAGAACACTGAAGCTTTCTTT
NA	TRBV4-1	TRBJ2-7	NA	CASSQRLAHEQYF	TGCGCCAGCAGCCAAAGATTAGCCCACGAGCAGTACTTC
NA	TRBV6-5	TRBJ2-7	TRBD1	CASSFGTGWYEQYF	TGTGCCAGCAGTTTCGGGACAGGTTGGTACGAGCAGTACTTC
few	TRBV4-2	TRBJ2-7	TRBD2	CASSPAAGDSSYEQYF	TGTGCCAGCAGCCCCGCAGCGGGAGATAGCTCCTACGAGCAGTACTTC
NA	TRBV7-9	TRBJ1-2	TRBD1	CASSPQGTYGYTF	TGTGCCAGCAGCCCACAGGGGACCTATGGCTACACCTTC
NA	TRBV7-9	TRBJ1-5	TRBD1	CARSGTGVFKPQHF	TGTGCCCGCTCGGGGACAGGGGTATTCAAGCCCCAGCATTTT
once	TRBV29-1	TRBJ1-1	NA	CSTYTDEAFF	TGCAGCACTTACACAGATGAAGCTTTCTTT
NA	TRBV30	TRBJ1-4	NA	CAWDSGGEKLFF	TGTGCCTGGGACTCCGGGGGTGAAAAACTGTTTTTT
NA	TRBV2	TRBJ1-2	NA	CASTNIRQVHGYTF	TGTGCCAGCACCAATATTCGACAGGTCCATGGCTACACCTTC
NA	TRBV28	TRBJ2-2	NA	CASSLAGANTGELFF	TGTGCCAGCAGTTTAGCGGGCGCGAACACCGGGGAGCTGTTTTTT
NA	TRBV2	TRBJ1-2	TRBD1	CASRTLWDRGGGGYTF	TGTGCCAGCAGAACCCTCTGGGACAGGGGAGGAGGTGGCTACACCTTC
NA	TRBV6-6	TRBJ1-2	NA	CASSYWQYGYTF	TGTGCCAGCAGTTACTGGCAGTATGGCTACACCTTC
few	TRBV7-9	TRBJ2-5	TRBD1	CASSLGRDREGETQYF	TGTGCCAGCAGCTTAGGCCGGGACAGGGAAGGTGAGACCCAGTACTTC
NA	TRBV6-4	TRBJ1-2	TRBD1	CASSDSGPGDRKRDGYTF	TGTGCCAGCAGTGACTCAGGCCCGGGGGACAGAAAAAGGGATGGCTACACCTTC
NA	TRBV5-1	TRBJ2-3	NA	CASSLDGLASTDTQYF	TGCGCCAGCAGCTTGGACGGACTGGCTAGCACAGATACGCAGTATTTT
NA	TRBV6-1	TRBJ1-4	NA	CASSPGRVNEKLFF	TGTGCCAGCAGCCCCGGCAGGGTCAATGAAAAACTGTTTTTT
NA	TRBV25-1	TRBJ2-7	NA	CASTPTGSSYEQYF	TGTGCCAGCACACCGACAGGTAGCTCCTACGAGCAGTACTTC
NA	TRBV15	TRBJ2-3	TRBD2	CATSSGAGLATDTQYF	TGTGCCACCAGCAGTGGAGCAGGACTAGCCACAGATACGCAGTATTTT
NA	TRBV5-8	TRBJ2-7	NA	CASSFLGHGQDEQYF	TGTGCCAGCAGCTTCCTTGGACACGGTCAGGACGAGCAGTACTTC
NA	TRBV5-1	TRBJ2-5	NA	CASSGGVGETQYF	TGCGCCAGCAGCGGCGGGGTTGGAGAGACCCAGTACTTC
few	TRBV4-3	TRBJ1-1	NA	CASSRDTLNTEAFF	TGCGCCAGCAGCCGAGACACTTTGAACACTGAAGCTTTCTTT
NA	TRBV10-2	TRBJ2-1	TRBD2	CASIKGTSGSSEQFF	TGCGCCAGCATCAAAGGGACTAGCGGGAGCAGTGAGCAGTTCTTC
NA	TRBV5-5	TRBJ2-3	NA	CASSLRVGTDTQYF	TGTGCCAGCAGCTTGCGGGTTGGCACAGATACGCAGTATTTT